One and the same sample provided the 24 T cell receptor beta chains below, sequenced in a study of T-cell reconstitution after alpha-beta-depleted transplantation in children. Unique molecular identifiers featured in how the TCRbeta library was prepared. TCRdb independently ran MiXCR on the PCR reads; one entry per CDR3 protein. This table holds about 540,000 distinct CDR3 sequences, about a sixth found once. Sequencing was performed on PBMCs from the stem cell graft donor, taken from the stem cell graft. These TCRs come from a human donor who donated a stem cell graft to a child with acute lymphoblastic leukemia.

The chain links TRBV5-1 to TRBJ2-4; D perhaps matches TRBD2 (6 bases). The germline CDR1 and CDR2 sequences are SGHRS and YFSETQ. The CDR3 runs 17 residues. The V end was cut by 6 bases, the J end by 3 bases, with 22 bases between. The CDR3 coding sequence is TGCGCCAGCAATCCGGGGTCGGGAGCCCTGGGCAAAAACATTCAGTACTTC. Its protein product is CASNPGSGALGKNIQYF.

This chain uses TRBV5-1 with TRBJ2-1; TRBD2 agrees at 7 bases. The germline V gene encodes CDR1 SGHRS and CDR2 YFSETQ. V shed 7 bases, J shed 7 bases, and the junction held 14 bases outside the gene matches. The CDR3 contains 15 residues. The CDR3 sequence: CASLPPFQRGNEQFF. Written as DNA, the CDR3 is TGCGCCAGCCTACCTCCTTTCCAGCGGGGAAATGAGCAGTTCTTC.

This clonotype was seen a few times. A read error may account for a junction end that differs from germline. V and J are TRBV6-5 and TRBJ1-2; D gene unclear. CDR3 length equals 14 residues. CDR1 is MNHEY and CDR2 is SVGAGI in the germline V gene. The CDR3 DNA reads TGTGCCAGAAGTTGGCGGGTCTTGAACTATGGCTACACCTTC. It is translated as CARSWRVLNYGYTF.

The chain recombines TRBV7-9 with TRBJ1-2, with D uncertain. The CDR3 has 15 amino acids. V was pared by 5 bases and J by 8 bases, with 21 bases between. Germline loops: CDR1 SEHNR, CDR2 FQNEAQ (reference sequence). DNA for the CDR3: TGTGCCAGCAGCCGCACGATGGACGGGCAATCGGGCTACACCTTC. Residues: CASSRTMDGQSGYTF. The full variable domain, in which reference TRBV7-9 and TRBJ1-2 provide the parts outside the CDR3, is DTGVSQNPRHKITKRGQNVTFRCDPISEHNRLYWYRQTLGQGPEFLTYFQNEAQLEKSRLLSDRFSAERPKGSFSTLEIQRTEQGDSAMYLCASSRTMDGQSGYTFGSGTRLTVV.

This chain links TRBV6-1 with TRBJ2-7, with 7 bases matching TRBD2. V gave up 6 bases and J gave up 5 bases; unmatched junction bases: 13. Germline V lookup: CDR1 MNHNS, CDR2 SASEGT. The CDR3 totals 15 residues. CDR3 coding DNA: TGTGCCAGCAGGGGCGGGGAGGGCTTGACTGACGAGCAGTACTTC. Its protein product is CASRGGEGLTDEQYF.

The chain combines TRBV19 with TRBJ2-7; TRBD2 aligns across 8 bases. Germline CDR1 is LNHDA and CDR2 is SQIVND (reference sequence). The CDR3 spans 14 residues. After removal of 9 bases from V and 0 bases from J, the junction contained 7 bases not matched to a gene. The CDR3 reads CASRGTSLSYEQYF. As DNA, the CDR3 is TGTGCCAGCCGCGGGACTAGTCTCTCCTACGAGCAGTACTTC.

This clonotype was seen a handful of times. V is TRBV5-6 and J is TRBJ2-2; TRBD2 aligns across 11 bases. Germline values: CDR1 SGHDT, CDR2 YYEEEE. The CDR3 has 21 amino acids. With V trimmed by 1 base and J by 5 bases, 19 bases remained unmatched. CDR3 in amino acids: CASSLISIFASGRMYTGELFF. The CDR3 DNA follows: TGTGCCAGCAGCTTGATTTCGATATTCGCTAGCGGGAGGATGTATACCGGGGAGCTGTTTTTT.

This clonotype occurred a few times. The chain uses TRBV20-1 and TRBJ2-7, with D possibly being TRBD1 or TRBD2 (5 bases each). Trimming shortened V by 3 bases and J by 0 bases, and 15 bases separated the two germline ends. In germline, CDR1 is DFQATT, CDR2 SNEGSKA (reference sequence). The CDR3 consists of 15 residues. CDR3 nucleotides: TGCAGTGCTAGCGATCGGGACCTCAGCTCCTACGAGCAGTACTTC. This codes for CSASDRDLSSYEQYF.

The gene calls are TRBV30 and TRBJ2-1, with 8 bases matching TRBD1. With V trimmed by 3 bases and J by 15 bases, 7 bases remained unmatched. The V gene's germline CDR1 is GTSNPN and CDR2 SVGIG (reference sequence). This CDR3 contains 11 residues. CDR3 residues: CAWSEQGVGFF. The CDR3 DNA reads as TGTGCCTGGAGCGAACAGGGGGTAGGGTTCTTC.

This chain links TRBV5-4 with TRBJ1-4; possible D gene TRBD1, 5 bases. With 4 bases removed from V and 0 bases from J, the gap between germline ends came to 10 bases. The CDR3 runs to 15 residues. Looked up from germline, CDR1 is SGHNT and CDR2 is YYREEE (reference sequence). The CDR3 is CASSRDGATNEKLFF. CDR3 sequence (DNA): TGTGCCAGCAGCAGGGACGGTGCAACTAATGAAAAACTGTTTTTT. Using reference TRBV5-4 and TRBJ1-4 for the parts outside the CDR3, the full variable domain is ETGVTQSPTHLIKTRGQQVTLRCSSQSGHNTVSWYQQALGQGPQFIFQYYREEENGRGNFPPRFSGLQFPNYSSELNVNALELDDSALYLCASSRDGATNEKLFFGSGTQLSVL.

This clonotype was seen at least ten times. The chain links TRBV20-1 to TRBJ1-4; TRBD1 matches at 7 bases. There are 15 residues in the CDR3. J lost 0 bases, V lost 2 bases, and 3 bases had no gene match. The germline gives CDR1 DFQATT, CDR2 SNEGSKA (reference sequence). The CDR3 loop is CSARNDRATNEKLFF. In nucleotides, the CDR3 is TGCAGTGCTAGAAACGACAGGGCAACTAATGAAAAACTGTTTTTT.

In this sample, this clonotype turned up many times. The chain recombines TRBV12-3 or TRBV12-4 with TRBJ2-7; D may be TRBD1 or TRBD2 (5 bases each). The CDR3 spans 11 residues. Trimming left V 3 bases short and J 6 bases short, with 6 bases between. This CDR3 reads CASSFGGEQYF. In nucleotides, the CDR3 is TGTGCCAGCAGTTTTGGGGGCGAGCAGTACTTC.

In its sample, this clonotype was seen a few times. The chain links TRBV5-1 to TRBJ2-1, with 10 nucleotides matching TRBD2. V was clipped by 4 bases and J by 7 bases; unmatched bases: 14. Germline CDR1 and CDR2: SGHRS and YFSETQ. The CDR3 runs to 17 residues. The CDR3: CASSPRLTSGTWNEQFF. The CDR3, as DNA: TGCGCCAGCAGCCCCCGCCTAACTAGCGGGACCTGGAATGAGCAGTTCTTC.

The chain couples TRBV5-1 to TRBJ2-7; D possibly corresponds to TRBD2 (5 bases). Germline V gene data show CDR1 as SGHRS and CDR2 as YFSETQ. The CDR3 has 15 residues. V was shortened by 1 base and J by 0 bases, with 11 bases between the two germline ends. The CDR3 DNA sequence: TGCGCCAGCAGCTTGTATGCGGGCCTCTCCTACGAGCAGTACTTC. It is translated as CASSLYAGLSYEQYF.

The rearrangement joins TRBV5-1 to TRBJ2-2; the D is unclear. This CDR3 is 14 amino acids long. Germline V lookup: CDR1 SGHRS, CDR2 YFSETQ. Trimming pared 0 bases from V and 5 bases from J, leaving 8 bases between. The CDR3 DNA reads as TGCGCCAGCAGCTTGGTCCCGTTTACCGGGGAGCTGTTTTTT. Its protein is CASSLVPFTGELFF.

The gene calls are TRBV20-1 and TRBJ2-1, with TRBD2 identical over 7 bases. The length of the CDR3 is 15 residues. The J segment lost 4 bases and the V segment lost 4 bases, leaving 10 bases of the junction unmatched. Germline assignment: CDR1 DFQATT and CDR2 SNEGSKA (reference sequence). CDR3 in amino acids: CSAMRRASGYNEQFF. As DNA, the CDR3 is TGCAGTGCTATGCGTCGCGCTAGCGGTTACAATGAGCAGTTCTTC.

The J gene is TRBJ2-1, the V gene TRBV7-2; 7 bases align to TRBD2. This CDR3 region has 15 residues. V dropped 3 bases and J dropped 8; count of bases not matched to a gene: 10. Germline CDR1 SGHTA, CDR2 FQGNSA. The CDR3 region is CASSFQAGVADEQFF. The CDR3 DNA reads TGTGCCAGCAGCTTTCAGGCGGGAGTGGCGGATGAGCAGTTCTTC.

The V call is TRBV2, the J call TRBJ2-2; D ambiguous. Trimming took 9 bases from V and 2 from J, leaving 13 bases between them. This CDR3 has 14 residues. Germline CDR1 reads SNHLY; CDR2 reads FYNNEI. CDR3 region: CARGAAYNTGELFF. The CDR3 region has the DNA TGTGCCAGAGGCGCGGCATATAACACCGGGGAGCTGTTTTTT.

The chain is built from TRBV7-9 and TRBJ2-5; TRBD2 is a possible D gene (5 bases). The V gene's germline CDR1 is SEHNR and CDR2 FQNEAQ (reference sequence). Between the trimmed V and J ends, which lost 10 bases and 5 bases, there was a span of 17 bases. This CDR3 region has 13 residues. The CDR3 DNA is TGTGCCACCCGGGCTCCTAGAGGGGAGACCCAGTACTTC. Protein sequence: CATRAPRGETQYF.

In its sample, this clonotype was seen a few times. The chain links TRBV20-1 to TRBJ2-1; 11 positions agree with TRBD2. The CDR3 covers 16 residues. V dropped 4 bases and J dropped 3; count of bases not matched to a gene: 8. Germline V gene sequence: CDR1 DFQATT, CDR2 SNEGSKA (reference sequence). The CDR3: CSANSLAGGNYNEQFF. CDR3 nucleotide sequence: TGCAGTGCTAACAGTCTAGCGGGAGGTAACTACAATGAGCAGTTCTTC.

This chain links TRBV2 with TRBJ2-7, with D perhaps matching TRBD2 (5 bases). Per germline, CDR1 SNHLY and CDR2 FYNNEI. The CDR3 length is 14 residues. V shed 11 bases and J shed 0 bases, with 17 bases lying between them. CDR3: CALSFFGLSYEQYF. In nucleotides, the CDR3 is TGTGCCCTCAGTTTTTTCGGACTCTCCTACGAGCAGTACTTC.

The genes are TRBV12-3 or TRBV12-4 and TRBJ1-5; 7 bases map to TRBD1. The CDR3 sequence is 14 residues long. The V gene end was trimmed by 8 bases and the J gene end by 7 bases; junction bases not matched to a gene: 11. The DNA of the CDR3 is TGTGCCAGCGCCTACAACAGGGGTTTACAGCCCCAGCATTTT. Its translation: CASAYNRGLQPQHF.

Only a few counts were recorded for this clonotype. The chain links TRBV4-2 to TRBJ2-7, with 10 positions matching TRBD2. The CDR3 is 15 amino acids. The ends lost 3 bases at V and 7 bases at J; junction bases unmatched: 9. The germline gives CDR1 LGHNA, CDR2 YNFKEQ. The CDR3 here is CASSQSLAGLKEQYF. In DNA, the CDR3 is TGTGCCAGCAGCCAGTCACTAGCGGGGCTAAAAGAGCAGTACTTC.

The chain has TRBV2 and TRBJ2-7; 14 bases agree with TRBD2. The CDR3 totals 18 residues. Germline-derived CDR1 and CDR2 are SNHLY and FYNNEI. J gave up 4 bases and V 7 bases, and 15 bases lay outside the gene matches. The CDR3 DNA sequence: TGTGCCAGCAAGTCCGGGACTAGCGGGAGACCTGCTGAGTACGAGCAGTACTTC. It is translated as CASKSGTSGRPAEYEQYF.